This T cell receptor beta chain was recorded in a study of technical replicates of blood from several donors. The CDR3 consists of 15 residues. Germline CDR1 is SGHRS and CDR2 is YFSETQ. Unmatched junction bases numbered 10, after V lost 5 bases and J lost 7 bases. Sequencing was performed with immunoSEQ multiplex PCR; in TCRdb, only in-frame clones are kept and a portion is missing. Found here are 95,000 to 100,000 clones, 96% of them singletons; the top ten hold approximately 0.2%. The sequenced material came from T cells isolated from PBMCs. The chain joins TRBV5-1 to TRBJ2-4; 9 bases match TRBD1. The TCR sequence derives from a human donor in good health. The CDR3 loop is CASSDGDRGVNIQYF. In DNA, the CDR3 is TGCGCCAGCAGTGACGGAGACAGGGGGGTGAACATTCAGTACTTC.